The 17 T cell receptor beta chains listed next were all sequenced from one sample in a study of cytomegalovirus exposure and HLA in healthy donors. Amplification used 60 Vbeta primers and 13 Jbeta primers. Method: immunoSEQ multiplex PCR; TCRdb's copy keeps in-frame clones and lacks some. Of roughly 200,000 clones in the sample, about 80% were seen once. The sequenced sample consisted of PBMCs. These receptors were collected from a woman aged 25-40 years in good health and CMV-seropositive.

J is TRBJ1-6 and V is TRBV6-1; 7 bases align to TRBD1. This CDR3 comprises 15 residues. Germline CDR1 reads MNHNS; CDR2 reads SASEGT. Trimming at V came to 4 bases and at J to 10 bases, leaving 10 bases not matched to a gene. CDR3 amino acids: CASSGYHTGESPLHF. The CDR3 bases are TGTGCCAGCAGTGGATACCACACAGGGGAATCACCCCTCCACTTT.

This rearrangement joins TRBV4-1 to TRBJ1-2; the D gene is possibly TRBD1 (5 bases). Trimming pared 0 bases from V and 3 bases from J, leaving 11 bases between. The germline CDR1 and CDR2 sequences are MGHRA and YSYEKL. The CDR3 consists of 15 residues. The CDR3 region has the DNA TGCGCCAGCAGCCAAGATCAAAGCAGGGACTATGGCTACACCTTC. It translates to CASSQDQSRDYGYTF.

This chain joins TRBV5-1 and TRBJ2-2; perhaps TRBD2 as D (6 bases). This CDR3 has 16 residues. V was pared by 1 base and J by 3 bases, with 13 bases between. CDR1 and CDR2 (germline): SGHRS, YFSETQ. CDR3 bases: TGCGCCAGCAGCTTGAGAGGTACTAGCTACACCGGGGAGCTGTTTTTT. Its translation is CASSLRGTSYTGELFF.

This sequence joins TRBV10-1 and TRBJ2-3, with a possible D match to TRBD2 (7 bases). CDR1 and CDR2 (germline): WNHNN, SYGVQD (reference sequence). V gave up 0 bases and J gave up 0 bases, with 16 bases separating them. The CDR3 runs 18 residues. CDR3 region: CASSESRAGAASTDTQYF. Written as DNA, the CDR3 is TGCGCCAGCAGTGAGTCGAGGGCGGGGGCCGCTAGCACAGATACGCAGTATTTT.

V gene TRBV30 combines with J gene TRBJ2-5; tentative D call: TRBD1 (5 bases). In germline, CDR1 is GTSNPN, CDR2 SVGIG (reference sequence). This CDR3 is built from 16 residues. V lost 0 bases and J lost 1, with 15 bases in between. Here the CDR3 reads CAWSVKGSGGQETQYF. In DNA, the CDR3 is TGTGCCTGGAGTGTAAAGGGGTCAGGCGGCCAAGAGACCCAGTACTTC.

The chain uses TRBV25-1 and TRBJ2-1; 9 positions agree with TRBD1. The CDR3 contains 13 residues. V was clipped by 5 bases and J by 9 bases; unmatched bases: 5. The germline CDR1 and CDR2 sequences are MGHDK and SYGVNS. The CDR3 bases are TGTGCCAGCAGTACCTACAGGGGGCGTGAGCAGTTCTTC. It codes for CASSTYRGREQFF.

The chain links TRBV9 to TRBJ1-1; TRBD1 is a possible D gene (6 bases). The V end lost 3 bases, the J end lost 0 bases, and 12 bases lay between the germline ends. CDR3 length equals 15 residues. The V gene's germline CDR1 is SGDLS and CDR2 YYNGEE. The CDR3 nucleotides read TGTGCCAGCAGCGCCCCCGGACAGCTGAACACTGAAGCTTTCTTT. This sequence encodes CASSAPGQLNTEAFF.

The J gene is TRBJ2-2, the V gene TRBV5-1, with 9 nucleotides matching TRBD1. The CDR3 covers 15 residues. CDR1 is SGHRS, CDR2 YFSETQ, per germline. With 4 bases clipped from V and 2 bases from J, the junction kept 3 bases outside the gene matches. The CDR3 bases are TGCGCCAGCAGCCGGGGACAGGGAAACACCGGGGAGCTGTTTTTT. It is translated as CASSRGQGNTGELFF.

The chain recombines TRBV5-1 with TRBJ2-3; TRBD1 aligns across 10 bases. The CDR3 is 14 residues long. The V gene's germline CDR1 is SGHRS and CDR2 YFSETQ. V was clipped by 8 bases and J by 4 bases; unmatched bases: 7. CDR3 sequence reads: CASLRDRGSDTQYF. The CDR3 bases are TGCGCCAGTCTCCGGGACAGGGGCTCAGATACGCAGTATTTT.

V usage is TRBV4-1 and J usage is TRBJ1-2; D unclear. This CDR3 comprises 16 residues. Germline assignment: CDR1 MGHRA and CDR2 YSYEKL. V was trimmed by 0 bases and J by 3 bases, leaving 14 bases between them. CDR3 bases: TGCGCCAGCAGCCAAGAAGGGAGGATAGGGCACTATGGCTACACCTTC. Translation gives CASSQEGRIGHYGYTF.

This clone was counted between two and nine times. The chain links TRBV7-2 to TRBJ2-7, with 7 bases aligning to TRBD1. This CDR3 has 14 amino acids. CDR1 and CDR2 (germline): SGHTA, FQGNSA. The V gene end was trimmed by 1 base and the J gene end by 7 bases; junction bases not matched to a gene: 7. The DNA for the CDR3 is TGTGCCAGCAGCTTAGGGGGACAGTCGAAGGAGCAGTACTTC. Translating it yields CASSLGGQSKEQYF.

The chain combines TRBV10-3 with TRBJ2-2; TRBD1 agrees at 7 bases. The germline CDR1 and CDR2 sequences are ENHRY and SYGVKD. The length of the CDR3 is 14 residues. The junction had 7 bases not matched to a gene; V was cut back by 11 bases and J by 1 base. Here the CDR3 reads CAGRTGENTGELFF. The CDR3 DNA sequence: TGTGCCGGACGAACAGGGGAGAACACCGGGGAGCTGTTTTTT.

The CDR3 nucleotides read TGTGCCAGCAGCTTAGACCCGGACAGGGGAGATGAAAAACTGTTTTTT. Amino acids: CASSLDPDRGDEKLFF. The chain joins TRBV7-2 to TRBJ1-4, with 9 bases that match TRBD1. J gave up 6 bases and V 1 base, and 6 bases lay outside the gene matches. CDR1 and CDR2 from the germline V gene are SGHTA and FQGNSA. This CDR3 is 16 amino acids long.

The genes are TRBV5-1 and TRBJ2-1, with 14 positions matching TRBD2. In germline, CDR1 is SGHRS, CDR2 YFSETQ. Unmatched junction bases numbered 7, after V lost 4 bases and J lost 10 bases. This CDR3 has 15 residues. The CDR3 coding sequence is TGCGCCAGCAGCCCCAGGACTAGCGGGGGGCACGAGCAGTTCTTC. Amino acids: CASSPRTSGGHEQFF. The whole variable domain, remainder taken from reference TRBV5-1 and TRBJ2-1, is KAGVTQTPRYLIKTRGQQVTLSCSPISGHRSVSWYQQTPGQGLQFLFEYFSETQRNKGNFPGRFSGRQFSNSRSEMNVSTLELGDSALYLCASSPRTSGGHEQFFGPGTRLTVL.

The J gene is TRBJ1-4, the V gene TRBV15, with D perhaps matching TRBD1 (5 bases). The CDR3 runs to 13 residues. From germline, CDR1 is LNHNV and CDR2 YYDKDF (reference sequence). V was trimmed by 6 bases and J by 4 bases, leaving 9 bases between them. CDR3 DNA sequence: TGTGCCACCAGGGGGCCAAGTAATGAAAAACTGTTTTTT. Its protein product is CATRGPSNEKLFF.

The chain recombines TRBV18 with TRBJ2-7; 8 bases align to TRBD2. The CDR3 extends over 14 amino acids. V trimming: 2 bases; J trimming: 6 bases; junction bases outside the gene matches: 6. Germline loops: CDR1 KGHSH, CDR2 LQKENI. The CDR3 reads CASSPAGGGSEQYF. The CDR3 bases are TGTGCCAGCTCACCAGCGGGGGGCGGGAGCGAGCAGTACTTC.

The rearrangement joins TRBV6-5 to TRBJ2-1; TRBD2 matches 10 bases. The CDR3 consists of 14 residues. Germline V gives CDR1 MNHEY, CDR2 SVGAGI. V shed 8 bases and J 7 bases; nucleotides not matched to a gene: 8. The CDR3 loop is CASQNSGRINEQFF. For the CDR3, the DNA is TGTGCCAGCCAGAATAGCGGGAGGATTAATGAGCAGTTCTTC.